Following are 21 T cell receptor beta chains from one sample sequenced in a study of CD4 T cells in relation to SARS-CoV-2 and coronaviruses. Unexposed donor CD4+ T cells date from 2011-2018, before the COVID-19 pandemic. After roughly ten days of culture, CD4+ T cells were isolated. Produced via immunoSEQ multiplex PCR; TCRdb's table is partial and in-frame only. The sample lists 18,000 or so clones, almost 80% occurring once. The antigens these receptors bind are not known. The sequenced sample was CD4+ T cells from PBMCs, cultured in vitro. These receptors were collected from a human donor in good health.

CDR3 amino acids: CASSFGGDSNYGYTF. In nucleotides, the CDR3 is TGTGCCAGTAGTTTCGGAGGGGACTCTAACTATGGCTACACCTTC. The genes are TRBV19 and TRBJ1-2; TRBD1 might be the D (5 bases). This CDR3 has 15 amino acids. The germline V and J ends were trimmed by 5 bases and 0 bases, with 13 bases remaining between them. The V gene's germline CDR1 is LNHDA and CDR2 SQIVND (reference sequence).

The gene calls are TRBV28 and TRBJ2-7; D call uncertain. V was pared by 3 bases and J by 0 bases, with 15 bases between. The CDR3 extends over 16 amino acids. In germline, CDR1 is MDHEN, CDR2 SYDVKM. Written as DNA, the CDR3 is TGTGCCAGCAGTTTTACCCTAGACCGCCTCTCCTACGAGCAGTACTTC. Translated: CASSFTLDRLSYEQYF.

CDR3 residues: CASSLWTSWHTDTQYF. In DNA form, the CDR3 reads TGTGCCAGCAGCCTATGGACTAGCTGGCACACAGATACGCAGTATTTT. V usage is TRBV9 and J usage is TRBJ2-3, with 8 bases identical to TRBD2. The V and J ends lost 4 bases and 2 bases, in that order; junction bases with no gene match: 9. Per germline, CDR1 SGDLS and CDR2 YYNGEE. The length of the CDR3 is 16 residues.

A remark on this clone: This specimen includes other DNA sequences encoding the same CDR3. The rearrangement uses TRBV6-5 and TRBJ1-4; D is uncertain. The CDR3 is 14 amino acids. Germline V CDR1 and CDR2: MNHEY, SVGAGI. V lost 8 bases, J lost 2 bases, and 12 bases lay in between. CDR3 protein: CASAFGRTNEKLFF. The CDR3 nucleotides read TGTGCCAGCGCGTTCGGGAGGACTAATGAAAAACTGTTTTTT.

V is TRBV19 and J is TRBJ2-3; 7 nucleotides align to TRBD1. CDR3 length equals 14 residues. Trimming removed 6 bases from V and 0 bases from J; junction bases left unmatched: 3. Germline CDR1 is LNHDA and CDR2 is SQIVND (reference sequence). The CDR3 protein is CASSPTGSTDTQYF. As DNA, the CDR3 is TGTGCCAGTAGCCCGACAGGGAGCACAGATACGCAGTATTTT.

The rearrangement uses TRBV10-3 and TRBJ1-1; D ambiguous. The CDR3 loop spans 13 amino acids. Germline lookup yields CDR1 ENHRY and CDR2 SYGVKD. The V and J ends lost 0 bases and 4 bases respectively, with 6 bases between them. The CDR3 DNA follows: TGTGCCATCAGTGAGTCCCTTGGCACTGAAGCTTTCTTT. Translation: CAISESLGTEAFF.

Regarding this clone: At one boundary the junction diverges from the germline segment, which might be a read error. This rearrangement joins TRBV18 to TRBJ1-1; D uncertain. Germline V gene data show CDR1 as KGHSH and CDR2 as LQKENI. The CDR3 consists of 13 residues. The CDR3 DNA follows: TGTGCCAGCTCACCACCAGGGAAGCCTGAGGCTTTCTTT. The encoded protein is CASSPPGKPEAFF. The variable domain in full, with the rest retrieved from reference TRBV18 and TRBJ1-1, is NAGVMQNPRHLVRRRGQEARLRCSPMKGHSHVYWYRQLPEEGLKFMVYLQKENIIDESGMPKERFSAEFPKEGPSILRIQQVVRGDSAAYFCASSPPGKPEAFFGQGTRLTVV.

This chain uses TRBV19 with TRBJ1-1; D remains ambiguous. Trimming pared 3 bases from V and 4 bases from J, leaving 12 bases between. CDR3 length: 14 amino acids. The germline V gene encodes CDR1 LNHDA and CDR2 SQIVND (reference sequence). CDR3 bases: TGTGCCAGTAGTATCGGTCTGGTGAGCACTGAAGCTTTCTTT. Amino acids: CASSIGLVSTEAFF.

The rearrangement joins TRBV7-3 to TRBJ1-1; D remains ambiguous. CDR3 length: 15 amino acids. CDR1 is SGHTA and CDR2 is FQGTGA in the germline V gene. V was clipped by 0 bases and J by 1 base, with 9 bases between them. In nucleotides, the CDR3 is TGTGCCAGCAGCTTAACGGGCGGATCGAACACTGAAGCTTTCTTT. Amino acids: CASSLTGGSNTEAFF.

There are a few counts of this clone. V is TRBV6-1 and J is TRBJ2-7; TRBD2 might be the D (5 bases). The CDR3 is 15 residues long. The germline V and J ends were trimmed by 2 bases and 0 bases, with 11 bases remaining between them. CDR1 and CDR2 from the germline V gene are MNHNS and SASEGT. The CDR3 region is CASSELIGSSYEQYF. The CDR3, as DNA: TGTGCCAGCAGTGAATTGATTGGGAGCTCCTACGAGCAGTACTTC.

By its share, this clone is medium-sized (0.01 to 0.1%). V is TRBV6-5 and J is TRBJ2-7; no reliable D call. Germline CDR1 MNHEY, CDR2 SVGAGI. This CDR3 comprises 13 residues. Trimming left V 7 bases short and J 0 bases short, with 10 bases between. CDR3 nucleotide sequence: TGTGCCAGCACATATCACGACTCCTACGAGCAGTACTTC. Translation: CASTYHDSYEQYF.

CDR3 sequence: CASSVDGDALYGYTF. The CDR3 DNA reads as TGTGCCAGCAGCGTAGATGGGGACGCCCTCTATGGCTACACCTTC. This chain connects TRBV9 to TRBJ1-2, with D possibly being TRBD1 (5 bases). The V end was cut by 0 bases, the J end by 4 bases, with 13 bases between. The CDR3 covers 15 residues. Germline CDR1 reads SGDLS; CDR2 reads YYNGEE.

The rearrangement joins TRBV20-1 to TRBJ2-7; 9 bases agree with TRBD2. Trimming cost V 6 bases and J 5 bases; bases outside gene matches: 23. Germline V gene sequence: CDR1 DFQATT, CDR2 SNEGSKA (reference sequence). The CDR3 has 18 residues. CDR3 amino acids: CSASAGLAPSGGYHEQYF. In DNA form, the CDR3 reads TGCAGTGCCAGTGCGGGACTAGCACCTTCAGGAGGCTACCACGAGCAGTACTTC.

The chain carries TRBV10-2 and TRBJ2-1, with 8 positions matching TRBD1. V lost 4 bases, J lost 10 bases, and 3 bases stayed unmatched. Looked up from germline, CDR1 is WSHSY and CDR2 is SAAADI. The CDR3 covers 12 residues. The DNA of the CDR3 is TGCGCCAGCAGTGGGACAGGGCTCGAGCAGTTCTTC. Its protein product is CASSGTGLEQFF.

The V gene is TRBV5-5, the J gene TRBJ2-5; tentatively, D is TRBD1 or TRBD2 (5 bases each). The V end lost 0 bases, the J end lost 5 bases, and 14 bases lay between the germline ends. The CDR3 spans 15 residues. The germline gives CDR1 SGHKS, CDR2 YYEKEE (reference sequence). CDR3: CASSLGGPLAETQYF. CDR3 bases: TGTGCCAGCAGCTTGGGGGGACCCCTGGCGGAGACCCAGTACTTC.

The V call is TRBV6-5, the J call TRBJ2-7, with TRBD1 matching 10 bases. CDR1 and CDR2 (germline): MNHEY, SVGAGI. V shed 5 bases and J 3 bases; nucleotides not matched to a gene: 4. The CDR3 is 14 amino acids. As DNA, the CDR3 is TGTGCCAGCAGTCGGGACAGGGGAGACTACGAGCAGTACTTC. Protein: CASSRDRGDYEQYF.

V usage is TRBV7-2 and J usage is TRBJ1-2; the D gene is possibly TRBD1 (6 bases). The CDR3 contains 16 residues. Germline V gives CDR1 SGHTA, CDR2 FQGNSA. V lost 4 bases and J lost 6, with 21 bases in between. CDR3 nucleotides: TGTGCCAGCAGCTATAGATTCAGGGGCGGGTTCGATGGCTACACCTTC. Translating gives CASSYRFRGGFDGYTF.

The V call is TRBV11-2, the J call TRBJ1-5, with 8 bases identical to TRBD1. V trimming: 3 bases; J trimming: 4 bases; junction bases outside the gene matches: 2. This CDR3 comprises 14 residues. Germline CDR1 reads SGHAT; CDR2 reads FQNNGV. The CDR3 DNA is TGTGCCAGCAGCTTGACAGGGGCTAATCAGCCCCAGCATTTT. Protein: CASSLTGANQPQHF.

V is TRBV14 and J is TRBJ1-4, with unresolved D. The CDR3 loop spans 17 amino acids. The germline V and J ends were trimmed by 5 bases and 2 bases, with 18 bases remaining between them. Per the germline V gene, CDR1 is SGHDN and CDR2 is FVKESK. The CDR3: CASSYEHFGPTNEKLFF. The CDR3 bases are TGTGCCAGCAGCTACGAACATTTCGGGCCTACTAATGAAAAACTGTTTTTT.

This chain joins TRBV7-3 and TRBJ2-3; no reliable D call. The ends were cut back, 1 base at V and 5 bases at J, with 13 bases in the middle. CDR1 and CDR2 (germline): SGHTA, FQGTGA. The CDR3 is 15 amino acids. The CDR3 is CASSLSGTAVDTQYF. The DNA of the CDR3 is TGTGCCAGCAGCTTAAGCGGTACCGCGGTAGATACGCAGTATTTT.

This sequence joins TRBV28 and TRBJ1-1; no clear D gene. Trimming left V 6 bases short and J 4 bases short, with 9 bases between. Germline V gives CDR1 MDHEN, CDR2 SYDVKM. The CDR3 extends over 12 amino acids. The CDR3 sequence: CASRSYRTEAFF. Written as DNA, the CDR3 is TGTGCCAGCAGATCCTACCGCACTGAAGCTTTCTTT. Using reference TRBV28 and TRBJ1-1 for the parts outside the CDR3, the full variable domain is DVKVTQSSRYLVKRTGEKVFLECVQDMDHENMFWYRQDPGLGLRLIYFSYDVKMKEKGDIPEGYSVSREKKERFSLILESASTNQTSMYLCASRSYRTEAFFGQGTRLTVV.